The source of this TCR beta chain is a study of regulatory dendritic cells for organ transplantation. Using immunoSEQ multiplex PCR, the repertoire was profiled, and TCRdb retains in-frame clones only, with some absent. The table lists under 45,000 clones, about 88% of them singletons, with about 0.063% in the top ten. Study conclusions and caveats: Memory CD8+ T cells were the most oligoclonal; naive cells were highly diverse. The authors noted considerable between-person heterogeneity in alloreactive memory CD8+ cells. The most alloreactive TCR clonotypes were found in resting memory CD8+ cells.

As for this clone: The antigen remains undetermined.

FACS sorted CD4+ or CD8+ T cells into CD45RA+ naive and CD45RO+ memory. Sequencing used naive CD4+ T cells from blood. The subset is: CD45RA+ naive T cells. This clonotype was obtained from a human donor in good health.

For the CDR3, the DNA is TGTGCCAGCAGCCTTGAGGGGGCGGGGGCCCAACCCCAGTACTTC. Its protein is CASSLEGAGAQPQYF. This chain joins TRBV6-5 and TRBJ2-5, with D tentatively TRBD1 or TRBD2 (7 bases each). This CDR3 region has 15 residues. The V gene lost 6 bases and the J gene lost 9 bases, with 23 bases spanning the gap. Germline V gene data show CDR1 as MNHEY and CDR2 as SVGAGI.